The clone carrying this T cell receptor beta chain appeared a few times. This sample stems from a study of blood T cell repertoires in COVID-19. Data came from immunoSEQ multiplex PCR; TCRdb stores just in-frame clones and leaves some out. The sample lists about 250,000 clones; around 84% were seen once. Looked up from germline, CDR1 is SGHTS and CDR2 is YDEGEE. Trimming shortened V by 4 bases and J by 3 bases, and 10 bases separated the two germline ends. The CDR3 sequence is 14 residues long. The sequence derives from a man between 18 and 29 years old who had recovered from COVID-19. The chain uses TRBV5-8 and TRBJ1-4; perhaps TRBD1 as D (5 bases). The specimen sequenced was PBMCs or T cells enriched from blood (not recorded which). CDR3 sequence reads: CASSPGQANEKLFF. CDR3 DNA sequence: TGTGCCAGCAGCCCTGGACAAGCTAATGAAAAACTGTTTTTT.